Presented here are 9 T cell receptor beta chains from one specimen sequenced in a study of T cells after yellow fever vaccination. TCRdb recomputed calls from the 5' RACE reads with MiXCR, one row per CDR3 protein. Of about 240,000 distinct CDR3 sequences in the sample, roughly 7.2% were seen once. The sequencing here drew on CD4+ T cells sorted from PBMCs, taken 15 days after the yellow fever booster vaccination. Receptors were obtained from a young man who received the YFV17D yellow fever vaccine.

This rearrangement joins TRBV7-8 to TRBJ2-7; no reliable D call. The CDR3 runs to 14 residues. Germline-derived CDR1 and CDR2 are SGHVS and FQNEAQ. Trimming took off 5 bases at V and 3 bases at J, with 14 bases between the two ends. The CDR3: CASSETSLGYEQYF. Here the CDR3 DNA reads TGTGCCAGCAGCGAGACCTCCCTGGGCTACGAGCAGTACTTC.

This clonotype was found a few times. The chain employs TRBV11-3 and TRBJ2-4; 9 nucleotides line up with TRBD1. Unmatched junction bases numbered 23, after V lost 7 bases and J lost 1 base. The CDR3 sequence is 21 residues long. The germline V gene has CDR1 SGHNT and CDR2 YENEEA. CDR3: CASNEPQPGQGRYQAKNIQYF. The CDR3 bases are TGTGCCAGCAACGAACCCCAGCCGGGACAGGGTCGATACCAGGCCAAAAACATTCAGTACTTC.

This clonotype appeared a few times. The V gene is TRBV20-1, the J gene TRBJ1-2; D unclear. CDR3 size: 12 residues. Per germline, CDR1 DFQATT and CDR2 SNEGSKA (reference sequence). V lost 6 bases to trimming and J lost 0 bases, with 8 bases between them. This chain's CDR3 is CSARPPNYGYTF. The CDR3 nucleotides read TGCAGTGCCCGACCCCCTAACTATGGCTACACCTTC.

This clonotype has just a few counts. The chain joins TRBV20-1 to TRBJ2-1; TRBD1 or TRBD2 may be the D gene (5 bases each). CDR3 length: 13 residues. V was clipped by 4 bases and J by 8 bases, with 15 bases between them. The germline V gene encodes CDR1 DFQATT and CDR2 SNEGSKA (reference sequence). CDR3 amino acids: CSATVGRQDEQFF. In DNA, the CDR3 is TGCAGTGCTACAGTGGGACGTCAGGATGAGCAGTTCTTC.

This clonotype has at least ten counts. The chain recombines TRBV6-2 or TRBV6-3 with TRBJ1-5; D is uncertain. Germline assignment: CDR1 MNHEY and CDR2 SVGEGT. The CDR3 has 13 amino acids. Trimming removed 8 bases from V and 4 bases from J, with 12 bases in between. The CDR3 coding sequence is TGTGCCAGCGCTCTTGCGGGGAATCAGCCCCAGCATTTT. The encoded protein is CASALAGNQPQHF.

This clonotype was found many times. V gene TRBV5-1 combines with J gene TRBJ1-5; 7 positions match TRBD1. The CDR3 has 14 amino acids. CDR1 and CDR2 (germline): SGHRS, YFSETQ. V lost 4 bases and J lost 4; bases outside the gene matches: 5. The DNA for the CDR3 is TGCGCCAGCAGCGAGGGGACAGCAAATCAGCCCCAGCATTTT. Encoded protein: CASSEGTANQPQHF.

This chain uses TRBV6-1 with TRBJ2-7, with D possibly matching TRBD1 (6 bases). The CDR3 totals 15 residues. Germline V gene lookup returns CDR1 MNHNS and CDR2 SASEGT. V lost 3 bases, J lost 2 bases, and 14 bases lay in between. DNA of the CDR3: TGTGCCAGCAGTGAGTGGGACGGACAGCCCTACGAGCAGTACTTC. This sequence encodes CASSEWDGQPYEQYF.

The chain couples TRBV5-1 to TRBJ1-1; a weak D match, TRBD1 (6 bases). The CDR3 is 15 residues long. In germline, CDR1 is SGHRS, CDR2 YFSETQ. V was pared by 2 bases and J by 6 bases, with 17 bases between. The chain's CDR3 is CASSFGRGHRSEAFF. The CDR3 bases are TGCGCCAGCAGCTTCGGGAGGGGACACCGATCTGAAGCTTTCTTT.

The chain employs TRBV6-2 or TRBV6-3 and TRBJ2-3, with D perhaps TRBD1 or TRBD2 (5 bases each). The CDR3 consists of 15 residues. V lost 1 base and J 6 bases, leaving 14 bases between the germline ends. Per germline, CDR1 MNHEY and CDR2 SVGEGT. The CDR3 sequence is CASSYYTGAADTQYF. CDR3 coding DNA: TGTGCCAGCAGTTACTACACCGGGGCCGCGGATACGCAGTATTTT.